The entry below describes one T cell receptor beta chain. The method was immunoSEQ multiplex PCR; TCRdb's version includes in-frame clones alone and lacks a portion of them. The sample lists some 58,000 clones, about 90% occurring once. The record originates from a study of control samples from healthy donors and cancer patients. CDR1 is SEHNR and CDR2 is FQNEAQ in the germline V gene (reference sequence). The CDR3 spans 16 residues. V lost 3 bases and J lost 3; bases outside the gene matches: 9. The TCR originated in a woman aged 55-70 years with lung cancer. The rearrangement uses TRBV7-9 and TRBJ1-1; the match to TRBD1 covers 8 bases. Sequenced input: PBMCs. The CDR3 sequence is CASSFLTGGPDTEAFF. In DNA form, the CDR3 reads TGTGCCAGCAGCTTCCTCACAGGGGGGCCAGACACTGAAGCTTTCTTT.